This T cell receptor (beta chain) came from a study of early T cells in non-severe SARS-CoV-2 infection. Researchers tagged individual cDNA molecules with unique molecular identifiers. TCRdb redid the calling of the 5' RACE reads with MiXCR, one entry per CDR3 protein. Found here are about 90,000 distinct CDR3 sequences, around an eighth of them singletons; the top ten hold roughly 7.2%. This clonotype was seen repeatedly, ten times or more. Its antigen is not known. Trimming pared 4 bases from V and 1 base from J, leaving 8 bases between. CDR3 length equals 13 residues. The germline V gene has CDR1 GTSNPN and CDR2 SVGIG (reference sequence). Study observations and caveats: VDJdb matching, biased toward anti-spike CD8 responses, missed private and CD4 specificities.

The sample taken for sequencing was whole blood. The chain employs TRBV30 and TRBJ2-1, with D hard to call. This TCR was sampled from an adult who was a healthcare worker with PCR-confirmed SARS-CoV-2 infection or an uninfected control (not recorded which). The CDR3 reads CAWTRSSYNEQFF. The CDR3 region has the DNA TGTGCCTGGACTCGGAGTTCCTACAATGAGCAGTTCTTC.